These 25 T cell receptor beta chains were sequenced from one sample in a study of T cell repertoires in cytomegalovirus infection. These receptors lack a known antigen. TCRdb re-called the reads with MiXCR, one entry per CDR3 protein. The sample lists approximately 600,000 distinct CDR3 sequences; around 40% were seen once. Source: cultured PBMCs, taken from culture after CMV antigen stimulation. Receptors originate from a human donor in good health (CMV status not recorded). Some clones in this sample may be carry-over from other donors' samples.

The CDR3 sequence is CASSLEGQGWETQYF. Here the CDR3 DNA reads TGTGCCAGCAGCTTAGAGGGACAGGGGTGGGAGACCCAGTACTTC. This sequence joins TRBV7-2 and TRBJ2-5, with TRBD1 matching 10 bases. Germline assignment: CDR1 SGHTA and CDR2 FQGNSA. CDR3 length: 15 residues. With 1 base clipped from V and 5 bases from J, the junction kept 4 bases outside the gene matches.

The V and J genes are TRBV19 and TRBJ2-4; TRBD1 might be the D (5 bases). The CDR3 sequence is 13 residues long. V was cut by 1 base and J by 4 bases, with 5 bases left in between. The V gene's germline CDR1 is LNHDA and CDR2 SQIVND (reference sequence). CDR3 residues: CASSIGQKNIQYF. CDR3 DNA sequence: TGTGCCAGTAGTATAGGACAGAAAAACATTCAGTACTTC.

This sequence joins TRBV7-6 and TRBJ1-3; a weak D match, TRBD1 (5 bases). V was cut by 2 bases and J by 0 bases, with 17 bases left in between. Per germline, CDR1 SGHVS and CDR2 FNYEAQ. CDR3 length equals 18 residues. CDR3 in amino acids: CASSLRRQGPSSGNTIYF. The CDR3 DNA sequence: TGTGCCAGCAGCTTACGGAGGCAGGGTCCGAGCTCTGGAAACACCATATATTTT.

The chain recombines TRBV7-2 with TRBJ2-1; TRBD2 aligns across 9 bases. Losses at the gene ends were 2 bases for V and 9 bases for J; bases not matched to a gene: 8. Germline V gene lookup returns CDR1 SGHTA and CDR2 FQGNSA. The CDR3 runs 15 residues. CDR3 in amino acids: CASSLTRTSEREQFF. As DNA, the CDR3 is TGTGCCAGCAGCTTAACAAGGACTAGCGAGCGTGAGCAGTTCTTC.

The CDR3 DNA reads as TGTGCCAGCAGCTTGGGGGAGCCCCGCTACTACTACGAGCAGTACTTC. Translated, it gives CASSLGEPRYYYEQYF. The chain employs TRBV5-4 and TRBJ2-7, with D tentatively TRBD2 (5 bases). Per the germline V gene, CDR1 is SGHNT and CDR2 is YYREEE (reference sequence). Deletions cut 0 bases from V and 3 bases from J, with 16 bases between. This CDR3 region has 16 residues. The variable domain in full, with the rest retrieved from reference TRBV5-4 and TRBJ2-7, is ETGVTQSPTHLIKTRGQQVTLRCSSQSGHNTVSWYQQALGQGPQFIFQYYREEENGRGNFPPRFSGLQFPNYSSELNVNALELDDSALYLCASSLGEPRYYYEQYFGPGTRLTVT.

The J gene is TRBJ2-1, the V gene TRBV12-3 or TRBV12-4; 10 nucleotides match TRBD1. V trimming: 5 bases; J trimming: 3 bases; junction bases outside the gene matches: 4. CDR3 length: 15 amino acids. The CDR3 loop is CASSPGTGDYNEQFF. The CDR3 bases are TGTGCCAGCAGTCCAGGGACAGGGGACTACAATGAGCAGTTCTTC.

This sequence joins TRBV12-3 or TRBV12-4 and TRBJ2-1; weak D call: TRBD2 (6 bases). The CDR3 extends over 15 amino acids. V was clipped by 0 bases and J by 8 bases, with 14 bases between them. The CDR3 loop is CASSLARGSGYEQFF. The DNA of the CDR3 is TGTGCCAGCAGTTTAGCGCGGGGTAGCGGCTATGAGCAGTTCTTC.

The chain joins TRBV2 to TRBJ2-2, with D possibly matching TRBD1 (6 bases). CDR3 length: 14 amino acids. V lost 7 bases and J lost 7, with 16 bases in between. Per the germline V gene, CDR1 is SNHLY and CDR2 is FYNNEI. CDR3 DNA: TGTGCCAGCAAGCTACTACAGGGAGTCGGGGAGCTGTTTTTT. Amino acids: CASKLLQGVGELFF.

About this clonotype: At one end, the junction sequence differs from germline, possibly due to a read error. The chain carries TRBV10-3 and TRBJ2-5; possibly TRBD2 for D (5 bases). The CDR3 covers 14 residues. Germline values: CDR1 ENHRY, CDR2 SYGVKD. In DNA, the CDR3 is TGTGTCATCAGTGACCCTAGACCGGGGGAGACCCAGTACTTC. Amino acid sequence: CVISDPRPGETQYF.

This clonotype appeared many times. V is TRBV7-2 and J is TRBJ2-3; TRBD2 might be the D (5 bases). The V gene's germline CDR1 is SGHTA and CDR2 FQGNSA. This CDR3 has 15 residues. V was trimmed by 4 bases and J by 2 bases, leaving 13 bases between them. For the CDR3, the DNA is TGTGCCAGCAGCTCCCCTTGGCGGGCCACAGATACGCAGTATTTT. Protein sequence: CASSSPWRATDTQYF.

This clonotype was observed at least ten times. The chain links TRBV4-2 to TRBJ1-4, with 11 nucleotides matching TRBD1. From germline, CDR1 is LGHNA and CDR2 YNFKEQ. The ends lost 6 bases at V and 8 bases at J; junction bases unmatched: 5. CDR3 length: 14 amino acids. CDR3 bases: TGTGCCAGCAGGAAGGGACAGGGGGAGGAAAAACTGTTTTTT. It specifies CASRKGQGEEKLFF.

In DNA form, the CDR3 reads TGCAGTGCTAGTGATCCTAGCGGGGGCCGTCGGGCTGAGCAGTTCTTC. This encodes CSASDPSGGRRAEQFF. The chain is built from TRBV20-1 and TRBJ2-1; 10 bases are a match to TRBD2. The CDR3 covers 16 residues. The trim removed 3 bases at V and 9 bases at J, leaving 14 bases unmatched. CDR1 is DFQATT, CDR2 SNEGSKA, per germline (reference sequence).

In its sample, this clonotype was seen a few times. The V call is TRBV7-6, the J call TRBJ1-4, with D uncertain. Germline V gene data show CDR1 as SGHVS and CDR2 as FNYEAQ. V was shortened by 2 bases and J by 3 bases, with 10 bases between the two germline ends. This CDR3 has 15 residues. The CDR3 region has the DNA TGTGCCAGCAGCTTAAAGTACAGCCCTAATGAAAAACTGTTTTTT. It codes for CASSLKYSPNEKLFF.

In the case of this clonotype: A junction end diverges from the germline sequence, so it may reflect a read error. The CDR3 nucleotides read TGTGCAAGCAGCTTAGAATCGCCTAGAAATAACATTCAGTGGTTC. It translates to CASSLESPRNNIQWF. The chain couples TRBV7-2 to TRBJ2-4; no definite D call. Germline V gene data show CDR1 as SGHTA and CDR2 as FQGNSA. There are 15 residues in the CDR3.

CDR3 sequence (DNA): TGCGCCAGCAGTCAAGGCTCAGACAGAAATCCTAACTATGGCTACACCTTC. Translation: CASSQGSDRNPNYGYTF. The gene calls are TRBV23-1 and TRBJ1-2; TRBD1 might be the D (5 bases). TRBV23-1 is annotated as an ORF whose role is uncertain. Deletions cut 2 bases from V and 0 bases from J, with 16 bases between. The CDR3 is 17 residues long.

The genes are TRBV12-3 or TRBV12-4 and TRBJ1-4; D gene uncertain. There are 15 residues in the CDR3. The germline V and J ends were trimmed by 5 bases and 8 bases, with 18 bases remaining between them. In nucleotides, the CDR3 is TGTGCCAGCAGTCCCCCCGGGCCCGGGAGGGAAAAACTGTTTTTT. It translates to CASSPPGPGREKLFF.

This chain uses TRBV20-1 with TRBJ2-3; no reliable D call. The CDR3 consists of 13 residues. Germline values: CDR1 DFQATT, CDR2 SNEGSKA (reference sequence). Between the trimmed V and J ends, which lost 6 bases and 5 bases, there was a span of 15 bases. The CDR3 DNA reads as TGCAGTGCCCCCGGGTTCACGGGAGATACGCAGTATTTT. This sequence encodes CSAPGFTGDTQYF.

The V call is TRBV6-6, the J call TRBJ2-3; D not resolved. The CDR3 totals 15 residues. Germline CDR1 is MNHNY and CDR2 is SVGAGI (reference sequence). With 6 bases removed from V and 4 bases from J, the gap between germline ends came to 17 bases. CDR3 protein: CASSGREPLPDTQYF. The CDR3 DNA follows: TGTGCCAGCAGCGGAAGAGAACCCCTCCCAGATACGCAGTATTTT.

This chain links TRBV19 with TRBJ2-3; 9 positions match TRBD2. Germline lookup yields CDR1 LNHDA and CDR2 SQIVND (reference sequence). With 5 bases clipped from V and 5 bases from J, the junction kept 11 bases outside the gene matches. CDR3 length equals 16 residues. Here the CDR3 DNA reads TGTGCCAGTAGTCATCTCGTAGCGGGAGAAGGAGATACGCAGTATTTT. Encoded protein: CASSHLVAGEGDTQYF.

The chain couples TRBV6-1 to TRBJ1-5; 9 positions match TRBD1. The germline V gene has CDR1 MNHNS and CDR2 SASEGT. The CDR3 is 15 amino acids. V was clipped by 6 bases and J by 1 base; unmatched bases: 4. This CDR3 reads CASRPTGGSNQPQHF. CDR3 bases: TGTGCCAGCAGGCCGACAGGGGGGAGCAATCAGCCCCAGCATTTT.

This clonotype was picked up a small number of times. J is TRBJ2-1 and V is TRBV19, with D uncertain. V lost 1 base and J 4 bases, leaving 5 bases between the germline ends. The CDR3 has 13 residues. Germline V gene lookup returns CDR1 LNHDA and CDR2 SQIVND (reference sequence). The CDR3 region has the DNA TGTGCCAGTAGTATAGGCCAATACAATGAGCAGTTCTTC. Its translation: CASSIGQYNEQFF.

This clonotype occurred a few times. The chain recombines TRBV5-6 with TRBJ2-1; the match to TRBD2 covers 8 bases. V was pared by 4 bases and J by 5 bases, with 2 bases of the junction left unmatched. This CDR3 region has 13 residues. The germline V gene encodes CDR1 SGHDT and CDR2 YYEEEE. CDR3 nucleotide sequence: TGTGCCAGCAGCACGGGACTAGACAATGAGCAGTTCTTC. It is translated as CASSTGLDNEQFF.

The chain couples TRBV28 to TRBJ2-3; D gene uncertain. From germline, CDR1 is MDHEN and CDR2 SYDVKM. The CDR3 runs 11 residues. Trimming took off 8 bases at V and 3 bases at J, with 6 bases between the two ends. The CDR3 nucleotides are TGTGCCAGCGCGTTGACAGATACGCAGTATTTT. This codes for CASALTDTQYF.

J is TRBJ1-5 and V is TRBV12-3 or TRBV12-4; the D is unclear. V lost 3 bases and J 11 bases, leaving 14 bases between the germline ends. The length of the CDR3 is 13 residues. CDR3 DNA sequence: TGTGCCAGCAGTTTGGGCCCCGCTACGGCCCAGCATTTT. This encodes CASSLGPATAQHF.

V gene TRBV7-9 combines with J gene TRBJ2-2, with 7 nucleotides matching TRBD1. The CDR3 length is 14 residues. The V segment lost 1 base and the J segment 6 bases; nucleotides outside the gene matches: 2. Germline lookup yields CDR1 SEHNR and CDR2 FQNEAQ (reference sequence). CDR3 DNA: TGTGCCAGCAGCTTAGGGACAGGCCCCGGGGAGCTGTTTTTT. This gives the protein CASSLGTGPGELFF.